A selection of T cell receptor beta chains follows, all from one sample in a study of OX40 agonist ivuxolimab in advanced cancers. TCRdb's table, derived via immunoSEQ multiplex PCR, lists solely in-frame clones and lacks some. The sample carries over 20,000 clones, about three quarters recorded once. The starting material was CD4+ or CD8+ T cells sorted from blood, obtained in a trial of the OX40 agonist ivuxolimab. Receptor source: an adult with an advanced solid tumor such as melanoma, head and neck, liver or kidney cancer. Each CDR3 is given with its conserved first and last residue. D genes are given only for firm matches. The listing skips clone size in some rows; elsewhere it reads once, few, many or a size class.

CDR3 length: 14; V gene: TRBV10-3; clone size: .; D gene: .; J gene: TRBJ2-2; CDR3 DNA: TGTGCCATCAGTGAGGGGGCGCACACCGGGGAGCTGTTTTTT; CDR3 protein: CAISEGAHTGELFF
CDR3 length: 19; V gene: TRBV30; clone size: few; D gene: TRBD1; J gene: TRBJ1-1; CDR3 DNA: TGTGCCTGGAGCCGAGAGCCCCTGAGGGGGCTTAACCTAAACACTGAAGCTTTCTTT; CDR3 protein: CAWSREPLRGLNLNTEAFF
CDR3 length: 14; V gene: TRBV30; clone size: medium-sized; D gene: .; J gene: TRBJ1-6; CDR3 DNA: TGTGCCTGGGAGACAGGCGCATATAATTCACCCCTCCACTTT; CDR3 protein: CAWETGAYNSPLHF
CDR3 length: 15; V gene: TRBV6-5; clone size: .; D gene: TRBD2; J gene: TRBJ2-1; CDR3 DNA: TGTGCCAGCAGGAAAACTAGCGGGGGGGACAATGAGCAGTTCTTC; CDR3 protein: CASRKTSGGDNEQFF
CDR3 length: 11; V gene: TRBV14; clone size: .; D gene: .; J gene: TRBJ1-1; CDR3 DNA: TGTGCCAGCAGCCAAGACAGTGAAGCTTTCTTT; CDR3 protein: CASSQDSEAFF
CDR3 length: 15; V gene: TRBV13; clone size: .; D gene: TRBD2; J gene: TRBJ2-1; CDR3 DNA: TGTGCCAGCAGGACCGGACTAGCGGGTAGCGCTGAGCAGTTCTTC; CDR3 protein: CASRTGLAGSAEQFF
CDR3 length: 11; V gene: TRBV7-2; clone size: .; D gene: .; J gene: TRBJ2-7; CDR3 DNA: TGTGCCAGCAGCCCAAACTACGAGCAGTACTTC; CDR3 protein: CASSPNYEQYF
CDR3 length: 15; V gene: TRBV2; clone size: once; D gene: TRBD2; J gene: TRBJ2-1; CDR3 DNA: TGTGCCAGCAGTGAAGTTCGTAGCGGGAGGAATGAGCAGTTCTTC; CDR3 protein: CASSEVRSGRNEQFF
CDR3 length: 17; V gene: TRBV11-2; clone size: .; D gene: TRBD2; J gene: TRBJ2-5; CDR3 DNA: TGTGCCAGCAGCTTACGCGGACTAGCGGGAGATGGAGAGACCCAGTACTTC; CDR3 protein: CASSLRGLAGDGETQYF
CDR3 length: 16; V gene: TRBV6-6; clone size: .; D gene: TRBD2; J gene: TRBJ2-1; CDR3 DNA: TGTGCCAGCAGTTACTCGACTAGCGGGAGAGCCAATGAGCAGTTCTTC; CDR3 protein: CASSYSTSGRANEQFF
CDR3 length: 15; V gene: TRBV19; clone size: .; D gene: .; J gene: TRBJ2-2; CDR3 DNA: TGTGCCAGTAGTATAGGGGGGCAGGGCACCGGGGAGCTGTTTTTT; CDR3 protein: CASSIGGQGTGELFF
CDR3 length: 15; V gene: TRBV6-5; clone size: .; D gene: TRBD1; J gene: TRBJ1-5; CDR3 DNA: TGTGCCAGCAGGCCGACAGGGTTCGGTGATCAGCCCCAGCATTTT; CDR3 protein: CASRPTGFGDQPQHF
CDR3 length: 16; V gene: TRBV7-2; clone size: .; D gene: TRBD1; J gene: TRBJ2-5; CDR3 DNA: TGTGCCAGCAGCGAGAAGACAGGGTTGGTCGGAGAGACCCAGTACTTC; CDR3 protein: CASSEKTGLVGETQYF
CDR3 length: 15; V gene: TRBV11-2; clone size: .; D gene: TRBD1; J gene: TRBJ1-2; CDR3 DNA: TGTGCCAGCAGCTTAAGGACAGGGGGCACTTATGGCTACACCTTC; CDR3 protein: CASSLRTGGTYGYTF
CDR3 length: 14; V gene: TRBV7-3; clone size: once; D gene: TRBD2; J gene: TRBJ2-3; CDR3 DNA: TGTGCCAGCACTATAGCGGGGGGAACAGATACGCAGTATTTT; CDR3 protein: CASTIAGGTDTQYF
CDR3 length: 14; V gene: TRBV11-2; clone size: .; D gene: .; J gene: TRBJ1-1; CDR3 DNA: TGTGCCAGCAGCTTAAATCCTGGGAACACTGAAGCTTTCTTT; CDR3 protein: CASSLNPGNTEAFF
CDR3 length: 14; V gene: TRBV6-5; clone size: once; D gene: .; J gene: TRBJ1-1; CDR3 DNA: TGTGCCAGCACCTTGAAGGGTGCGAACACTGAAGCTTTCTTT; CDR3 protein: CASTLKGANTEAFF
CDR3 length: 15; V gene: TRBV9; clone size: .; D gene: .; J gene: TRBJ2-7; CDR3 DNA: TGTGCCAGCAGCGTAGGGGGAGAGGCTACCTACGAGCAGTACTTC; CDR3 protein: CASSVGGEATYEQYF
CDR3 length: 14; V gene: TRBV7-9; clone size: few; D gene: .; J gene: TRBJ1-6; CDR3 DNA: TGTGCCAGCACCCGGGCCGGGCCCAATTCACCCCTCCACTTT; CDR3 protein: CASTRAGPNSPLHF
CDR3 length: 13; V gene: TRBV15; clone size: .; D gene: TRBD1; J gene: TRBJ2-5; CDR3 DNA: TGTGCCACCAGCGGACAGGGGCTGGAGACCCAGTACTTC; CDR3 protein: CATSGQGLETQYF
CDR3 length: 12; V gene: TRBV21-1; clone size: .; D gene: .; J gene: TRBJ2-7; CDR3 DNA: TGTGCCAGCAGCAAGTCAGGTTGCGAGCAGTACTTC; CDR3 protein: CASSKSGCEQYF
CDR3 length: 15; V gene: TRBV6-6; clone size: .; D gene: .; J gene: TRBJ1-1; CDR3 DNA: TGTGCCATCAGTGAGACGGAGGGGATGTGGCCTGAAGCTTTCTTT; CDR3 protein: CAISETEGMWPEAFF
CDR3 length: 13; V gene: TRBV27; clone size: .; D gene: TRBD1; J gene: TRBJ2-7; CDR3 DNA: TGTGCCAGCAGTCCGGGGACAGTGTACGAGCAGTACTTC; CDR3 protein: CASSPGTVYEQYF
CDR3 length: 12; V gene: TRBV4-1; clone size: few; D gene: .; J gene: TRBJ1-5; CDR3 DNA: TGCGCCAGCAGCCAAGAGGGTCAGCCCCAGCATTTT; CDR3 protein: CASSQEGQPQHF
CDR3 length: 12; V gene: TRBV5-1; clone size: .; D gene: .; J gene: TRBJ1-2; CDR3 DNA: TGCGCCAGCAGCTGGGACACGGGGAGCTACACCTTC; CDR3 protein: CASSWDTGSYTF
CDR3 length: 16; V gene: TRBV7-2; clone size: .; D gene: .; J gene: TRBJ1-1; CDR3 DNA: TGTGCCAGCAGCTTAGCCACAGCATCCCTGAACACTGAAGCTTTCTTT; CDR3 protein: CASSLATASLNTEAFF
CDR3 length: 15; V gene: TRBV11-3; clone size: few; D gene: .; J gene: TRBJ2-7; CDR3 DNA: TGTGCCAGCAGCTTAGAATTCGGTCTAGACACCGAGCAGTACTTC; CDR3 protein: CASSLEFGLDTEQYF
CDR3 length: 13; V gene: TRBV14; clone size: .; D gene: .; J gene: TRBJ2-7; CDR3 DNA: TGTGCCAGCAGCCAAAGGATGGGGCACGAGCAGTACTTC; CDR3 protein: CASSQRMGHEQYF
CDR3 length: 14; V gene: TRBV19; clone size: .; D gene: .; J gene: TRBJ1-1; CDR3 DNA: TGTGCCAGTAGTATCCCTGGGGAGGGCACCGAAGCTTTCTTT; CDR3 protein: CASSIPGEGTEAFF
CDR3 length: 13; V gene: TRBV19; clone size: .; D gene: .; J gene: TRBJ1-2; CDR3 DNA: TGTGCCAGTAGCGAAAGAGGGGCCTATGGCTACACCTTC; CDR3 protein: CASSERGAYGYTF
CDR3 length: 13; V gene: TRBV7-9; clone size: once; D gene: .; J gene: TRBJ1-5; CDR3 DNA: TGTGCCAGCAGCTTTTCAGGGGAACAGCCCCAGCATTTT; CDR3 protein: CASSFSGEQPQHF
CDR3 length: 14; V gene: TRBV6-5; clone size: .; D gene: TRBD1; J gene: TRBJ2-7; CDR3 DNA: TGTGCCAGCAGTTCGTACAGGGGTTATTACGAGCAGTACTTC; CDR3 protein: CASSSYRGYYEQYF
CDR3 length: 15; V gene: TRBV7-2; clone size: .; D gene: .; J gene: TRBJ2-5; CDR3 DNA: TGTGCCAGCAGCTTAGGCCTGGGGCAAACTGGGGAGCAGTACTTC; CDR3 protein: CASSLGLGQTGEQYF
CDR3 length: 16; V gene: TRBV5-1; clone size: .; D gene: .; J gene: TRBJ2-3; CDR3 DNA: TGCGCCAGCAGCTCCTCAGGGGCCGGCGGCACAGATACGCAGTATTTT; CDR3 protein: CASSSSGAGGTDTQYF
CDR3 length: 13; V gene: TRBV15; clone size: medium-sized; D gene: TRBD2; J gene: TRBJ2-7; CDR3 DNA: TGTGCCACCAGCAGACTAGCGGGGGAGGAGCAGTACTTC; CDR3 protein: CATSRLAGEEQYF
CDR3 length: 13; V gene: TRBV5-4; clone size: .; D gene: .; J gene: TRBJ1-3; CDR3 DNA: TGTGCCAGCAGCTTGGTTGACGGAAACACCATATATTTT; CDR3 protein: CASSLVDGNTIYF
CDR3 length: 13; V gene: TRBV9; clone size: .; D gene: .; J gene: TRBJ2-5; CDR3 DNA: TGTGCCAGCAGCCCCACCCCCTTAGGGACCCAGTACTTC; CDR3 protein: CASSPTPLGTQYF
CDR3 length: 13; V gene: TRBV6-5; clone size: .; D gene: TRBD1; J gene: TRBJ1-2; CDR3 DNA: TGTGCCAGCAGTCCGACAGGGAACTATGGCTACACCTTC; CDR3 protein: CASSPTGNYGYTF
CDR3 length: 17; V gene: TRBV27; clone size: .; D gene: TRBD1; J gene: TRBJ1-5; CDR3 DNA: TGTGCCAGCAGTTTATACCCGCCAGGGGGGAGCAATCAGCCCCAGCATTTT; CDR3 protein: CASSLYPPGGSNQPQHF
CDR3 length: 14; V gene: TRBV10-2; clone size: .; D gene: .; J gene: TRBJ2-4; CDR3 DNA: TGCGCCAGCAGTGAGTCCCGGGCCAAAAACATTCAGTACTTC; CDR3 protein: CASSESRAKNIQYF
CDR3 length: 10; V gene: TRBV29-1; clone size: few; D gene: .; J gene: TRBJ2-3; CDR3 DNA: TGCAGCTCCTTTGAAGATACGCAGTATTTT; CDR3 protein: CSSFEDTQYF
CDR3 length: 14; V gene: TRBV4-1; clone size: .; D gene: .; J gene: TRBJ1-1; CDR3 DNA: TGCGCCAGCAGCCGGAGCGGCCAGAACACTGAAGCTTTCTTT; CDR3 protein: CASSRSGQNTEAFF
CDR3 length: 16; V gene: TRBV7-8; clone size: .; D gene: .; J gene: TRBJ2-1; CDR3 DNA: TGTGCCAGCAGCTCACGACTAGTGGGGCCCTACAATGAGCAGTTCTTC; CDR3 protein: CASSSRLVGPYNEQFF
CDR3 length: 13; V gene: TRBV5-4; clone size: once; D gene: .; J gene: TRBJ2-3; CDR3 DNA: TGTGCCAGCAGCAGTCCAGGGTTAGATACGCAGTATTTT; CDR3 protein: CASSSPGLDTQYF
CDR3 length: 15; V gene: TRBV11-3; clone size: .; D gene: TRBD2; J gene: TRBJ2-7; CDR3 DNA: TGTGCCAGCAGCTTAGTGGCGGGAGCGGAAAACGAGCAGTACTTC; CDR3 protein: CASSLVAGAENEQYF
CDR3 length: 13; V gene: TRBV30; clone size: .; D gene: TRBD1; J gene: TRBJ1-1; CDR3 DNA: TGTGCCTGGACTAGGGGGCTGGACACTGAAGCTTTCTTT; CDR3 protein: CAWTRGLDTEAFF
CDR3 length: 15; V gene: TRBV7-3; clone size: few; D gene: .; J gene: TRBJ2-2; CDR3 DNA: TGTGCCAGCAGCCTGGCCGACAGAGACACCGGGGAGCTGTTTTTT; CDR3 protein: CASSLADRDTGELFF
CDR3 length: 14; V gene: TRBV6-1; clone size: .; D gene: .; J gene: TRBJ2-7; CDR3 DNA: TGTGCCAGCGTCCAGGGAGCGGAGGTCGGAGAGCAGTACTTC; CDR3 protein: CASVQGAEVGEQYF
CDR3 length: 15; V gene: TRBV6-1; clone size: .; D gene: TRBD2; J gene: TRBJ2-2; CDR3 DNA: TGTGCCAGCAGCCCCGGACTAGCGGGGACTGGGGAGCTGTTTTTT; CDR3 protein: CASSPGLAGTGELFF
CDR3 length: 16; V gene: TRBV7-2; clone size: .; D gene: TRBD1; J gene: TRBJ2-5; CDR3 DNA: TGTGCCAGCAGCTCGGGGCCGTACAGGGGGCAGGAGACCCAGTACTTC; CDR3 protein: CASSSGPYRGQETQYF